The 18 T cell receptor beta chains in this list originate from one sample, sequenced in a study of tissue T cells after allogeneic stem cell transplantation (dated by TCRdb to about 2022). The sample's time point label, in plain terms: mouse harvest day 7 after allogeneic transplant. Each mouse graft consisted of 10^7 T-cell-depleted bone marrow cells plus 10^6 splenic CD5+ T cells and was given by tail vein injection. Receptor libraries were prepared by the immunoSEQ multiplex PCR assay. TCRdb limited this immuneACCESS table to in-frame rearrangements with V and J called. A share of clones is missing; checked studies link under half to unresolved V genes, and the rest is unexplained. This sample is represented by more than 10,000 clones; roughly two fifths of them were singletons. Together, the top ten hold approximately 1.7% of the sample. The sample consisted of skin. Receptors were obtained from a female BALB/c mouse given C57BL/6 T cells with graft-versus-host disease after an allogeneic hematopoietic cell transplant.

This clone was seen more than once but under ten times. Any gene name here is a mouse gene name. Sequencing ends 1 residue short of the CDR3 end; the germline J gene provides the rest. V gene TRBV5 combines with J gene TRBJ2-3, with 12 bases identical to TRBD2. J gave up 6 bases and V 2 bases, and 6 bases lay outside the gene matches. CDR1 LGHNA and CDR2 YNLKQL come from the germline V gene (reference sequence). The CDR3 has 16 residues. Partial CDR3 DNA: TGTGCCAGCAGCCAAAAGACTGGGGGGGCGCGGGAAACGCTGTAT. Its protein product is CASSQKTGGARETLY. The full-length CDR3 reads as CASSQKTGGARETLYF.

Concerning this clone itself: Gene names and germline match the mouse. The read stops 1 residue short of the end of the CDR3; the missing end is completed from the germline J gene. The rearrangement uses TRBV3 and TRBJ2-7; D unclear. The ends were cut back, 0 bases at V and 4 bases at J, with 7 bases in the middle. Germline loops: CDR1 SNHLY, CDR2 FYNGKV (reference sequence). This CDR3 has 13 residues. The CDR3 DNA, read in part, is TGTGCCAGCAGCTTAGCGAAGGGATATGAACAGTAC. Translated: CASSLAKGYEQY. The complete CDR3 reads CASSLAKGYEQYF. The full variable domain, in which reference TRBV3 and TRBJ2-7 provide the parts outside the CDR3, is GPKVLQIPSHQIIDMGQMVTLNCDPVSNHLYFYWYKQILGQQMEFLVNFYNGKVMEKSKLFKDQFSVERPDGSYFTLKIQPTALEDSAVYFCASSLAKGYEQYFGPGTRLTVL.

By share of the sample, this clone is medium-sized. Gene names and germline refer to mouse. Read sequence stops 1 residue before the CDR3 end, and the germline J gene provides the missing end. The chain recombines TRBV26 with TRBJ1-2; 7 nucleotides agree with TRBD1. The CDR3 covers 13 residues. V dropped 4 bases and J dropped 3; count of bases not matched to a gene: 2. Germline values: CDR1 KGHPV, CDR2 FQNQEV (reference sequence). The CDR3 here is CASSPTGYSDYTF. The DNA read from the CDR3 is TGTGCCAGCAGTCCGACAGGGTACTCCGACTACACC.

Turning to this clone: Germline and genes: mouse. Read data end 1 residue before the CDR3 end; the end is taken from the germline J gene. The chain joins TRBV26 to TRBJ1-2; possibly TRBD1 for D (5 bases). Germline CDR1 is KGHPV and CDR2 is FQNQEV (reference sequence). Between the trimmed V and J ends, which lost 1 base and 4 bases, there was a span of 10 bases. The CDR3 spans 14 residues. The CDR3 sequence is CASSLFRAGSDYTF. The CDR3 bases that were read are TGTGCCAGCAGTCTGTTCAGGGCGGGCTCCGACTACACC.

Notes on this clone: Here the gene names and germline are mouse. The read stops 1 residue short of the end of the CDR3; the missing end is completed from the germline J gene. The chain combines TRBV15 with TRBJ1-4; 10 bases map to TRBD1. This CDR3 region has 16 residues. Germline CDR1 reads SGHND; CDR2 reads FRSKSL. The trim removed 5 bases at V and 0 bases at J, leaving 3 bases unmatched. The covered CDR3 bases are TGTGCCAGCAGTGTCGGGACAGGGGTTTCCAACGAAAGATTATTT. Its translation: CASSVGTGVSNERLF. The complete CDR3 sequence is CASSVGTGVSNERLFF.

With respect to this clone: The gene symbols are mouse symbols. Sequencing ends 1 residue short of the CDR3 end; the germline J gene provides the rest. The V and J genes are TRBV13-2 and TRBJ2-2, with D perhaps TRBD2 (6 bases). The length of the CDR3 is 16 residues. CDR1 and CDR2 (germline): NNHNN, SYGAGS (reference sequence). The V end lost 0 bases, the J end lost 4 bases, and 13 bases lay between the germline ends. The CDR3 here is CASGDAGTHGTGQLYF. Partial CDR3 DNA: TGTGCCAGCGGTGATGCCGGGACTCATGGCACCGGGCAGCTCTAC.

This clone was observed a few times. Germline and genes here are mouse. The CDR3 bases that were read are TGTGCCAGCAGTGATGACAGGAACGAAAGATTATTT. As protein: CASSDDRNERLF. The CDR3 reads in full as CASSDDRNERLFF. The rearrangement links TRBV13-1 to TRBJ1-4; TRBD1 might be the D (5 bases). The read comes to an end 1 residue before the CDR3 does, leaving the germline J gene to fill in the end. The V end was cut by 0 bases, the J end by 5 bases, with 5 bases between. The CDR3 totals 13 residues. Germline values: CDR1 NSHNY, CDR2 SYGAGN.

Worth noting for this clone: The gene symbols are mouse symbols. The CDR3 goes on 1 residue after the read ends, and that part is filled in from the germline J gene. The chain links TRBV16 to TRBJ2-4, with D uncertain. The CDR3 contains 14 residues. V was pared by 2 bases and J by 0 bases, with 6 bases between. Per the germline V gene, CDR1 is SGHSA and CDR2 is FRNQAP. CDR3 amino acids: CASSLPGSQNTLYF. CDR3 bases read: TGTGCAAGCAGCTTACCGGGTAGTCAAAACACCTTGTAC. The variable domain in full, with the rest retrieved from reference TRBV16 and TRBJ2-4, is NAGVIQTPRHKVTGKGQEATLWCEPISGHSAVFWYRQTIVQGLEFLTYFRNQAPIDDSGMPKERFSAQMPNQSHSTLKIQSTQPQDSAVYLCASSLPGSQNTLYFGAGTRLSVL.

Comments on this clone: The gene symbols are mouse symbols. The read is 1 residue too short to cover the CDR3 end, so that end is filled in from the germline J gene. V and J are TRBV4 and TRBJ2-5; 7 nucleotides align to TRBD2. CDR1 and CDR2 from the germline V gene are LGHDT and YNNKQL (reference sequence). This CDR3 is built from 14 residues. V dropped 4 bases and J dropped 1; count of bases not matched to a gene: 2. The sequenced CDR3 bases are TGTGCCAGCAGCTTTCTGGGGGACCAAGACACCCAGTAC. It encodes CASSFLGDQDTQY. In full, the CDR3 is CASSFLGDQDTQYF.

To note about this clone: Any gene name here is a mouse gene name. The DNA ends 1 residue before the CDR3 does, and the rest of the CDR3 is filled in from the germline J gene. This chain links TRBV3 with TRBJ2-2; 11 bases map to TRBD2. The length of the CDR3 is 16 residues. CDR1 is SNHLY and CDR2 is FYNGKV in the germline V gene (reference sequence). Losses at the gene ends were 5 bases for V and 2 bases for J; bases not matched to a gene: 4. Incomplete CDR3 DNA: TGTGCCAGCAGCCTCCGGGACTGGGGGAACACCGGGCAGCTCTAC. Translation gives CASSLRDWGNTGQLY. The entire CDR3 sequence reads CASSLRDWGNTGQLYF. The complete variable domain, with remaining parts taken from reference TRBV3 and TRBJ2-2, reads GPKVLQIPSHQIIDMGQMVTLNCDPVSNHLYFYWYKQILGQQMEFLVNFYNGKVMEKSKLFKDQFSVERPDGSYFTLKIQPTALEDSAVYFCASSLRDWGNTGQLYFGEGSKLTVL.

Comment on this clone: The gene names here belong to mouse. The read finishes 1 residue shy of the CDR3 end, and the germline J gene is used to complete it. This chain joins TRBV1 and TRBJ1-1, with 10 bases aligning to TRBD1. The CDR3 sequence is 15 residues long. Unmatched junction bases numbered 8, after V lost 5 bases and J lost 5 bases. Germline CDR1 and CDR2: NSQYPW and LRSPGD (reference sequence). CDR3 residues: CTCSTRDRGGTEVFF. CDR3 DNA (partial): TGCACCTGCAGTACCCGGGACAGGGGAGGGACAGAAGTCTTC.

Worth noting for this clone: Mouse gene names apply. The read gets to within 1 residue of the CDR3 end, and the germline J gene fills in the rest. This chain links TRBV13-2 with TRBJ2-3; D is ambiguous. This CDR3 has 12 amino acids. Trimming shortened V by 5 bases and J by 2 bases, and 6 bases separated the two germline ends. CDR1 is NNHNN and CDR2 is SYGAGS in the germline V gene (reference sequence). Partial CDR3 DNA: TGTGCCAGCGGGCGAGCTGCAGAAACGCTGTAT. It encodes CASGRAAETLY. The full CDR3 sequence reads CASGRAAETLYF.

This clone was detected a few times. Genes here carry mouse names. The read ends 1 residue early relative to the CDR3; the germline J gene fills the gap. This chain uses TRBV26 with TRBJ1-3; D perhaps matches TRBD1 (6 bases). The ends were cut back, 2 bases at V and 2 bases at J, with 10 bases in the middle. The CDR3 sequence is 15 residues long. Per germline, CDR1 KGHPV and CDR2 FQNQEV (reference sequence). CDR3 DNA, as far as it was read: TGTGCCAGCAGTCTGCCACAGGGTACTGGAAATACGCTCTAT. It specifies CASSLPQGTGNTLY. The full CDR3 is CASSLPQGTGNTLYF.

Comment on this clone: Mouse gene names and germline throughout. The read ends 1 residue before the CDR3 terminus; that terminus is restored from the germline J gene. The rearrangement links TRBV3 to TRBJ2-5; D might be TRBD2 (7 bases). V lost 4 bases, J lost 4 bases, and 12 bases lay in between. The CDR3 sequence is 14 residues long. Germline V gene sequence: CDR1 SNHLY, CDR2 FYNGKV (reference sequence). CDR3 DNA, as far as it was read: TGTGCCAGCAGCTCTCTGGGGGCGAAAGACACCCAGTAC. This sequence encodes CASSSLGAKDTQY. The whole CDR3 reads CASSSLGAKDTQYF.

This clone turned up a few times. Gene labels here are mouse ones. Other DNA sequences in the sample encode the same CDR3. CDR3 sequence: CASSLQGSNSDYTF. The part of the CDR3 DNA that was read is TGTGCCAGCAGTCTGCAGGGTTCAAACTCCGACTACACC. The chain links TRBV26 to TRBJ1-2, with D maybe TRBD1 (5 bases). The read is 1 residue too short to cover the CDR3 end, so that end is filled in from the germline J gene. Germline V gene lookup returns CDR1 KGHPV and CDR2 FQNQEV (reference sequence). The CDR3 is made up of 14 amino acids. V shed 2 bases and J shed 0 bases, with 7 bases lying between them. Full variable domain (remainder filled in from reference TRBV26 and TRBJ1-2): NSKVIQTPRYLVKGQGQKAKMRCIPEKGHPVVFWYQQNKNNEFKFLINFQNQEVLQQIDMTEKRFSAECPSNSPCSLEIQSSEAGDSALYLCASSLQGSNSDYTFGSGTRLLVI.

As concerns this clone: Gene names are mouse gene names. The read finishes 1 residue shy of the CDR3 end, and the germline J gene is used to complete it. This chain connects TRBV3 to TRBJ2-4; 7 bases are shared with TRBD1. CDR3 length: 14 amino acids. J was trimmed by 3 bases and V by 6 bases; bases with no gene match: 6. CDR1 is SNHLY and CDR2 is FYNGKV in the germline V gene (reference sequence). CDR3 sequence reads: CASSQQGRQNTLYF. The CDR3 bases that were read are TGTGCCAGCAGTCAACAGGGGAGGCAAAACACCTTGTAC.

This clone was observed a handful of times. Gene labels here are mouse ones. The CDR3 goes on 1 residue after the read ends, and that part is filled in from the germline J gene. The chain carries TRBV23 and TRBJ2-7; the D call in the table, TRBD2, was not verified against the DNA. Germline-derived CDR1 and CDR2 are KGHTA and FQNQQP. The CDR3 loop spans 14 amino acids. The CDR3 region is CSSSQMGLGYEQYF. Incomplete CDR3 DNA: TGCTCCAGCAGTCAAATGGGACTGGGATATGAACAGTAC.

About this clone: Gene names denote mouse genes. The read finishes 1 residue shy of the CDR3 end, and the germline J gene is used to complete it. This rearrangement joins TRBV15 to TRBJ2-1; TRBD1 is a possible D gene (6 bases). This CDR3 has 14 amino acids. The V and J ends lost 5 bases and 1 base respectively, with 9 bases between them. Germline loops: CDR1 SGHND, CDR2 FRSKSL. CDR3 DNA (partial): TGTGCCAGCAGTCCGGGACAAAACTATGCTGAGCAGTTC. Encoded protein: CASSPGQNYAEQF. The full CDR3 sequence reads CASSPGQNYAEQFF.